Below are 18 T cell receptor beta chains sequenced from a single sample in a study of monozygotic twins with inflammatory bowel disease. TCRdb re-called the 5' RACE reads and shows each CDR3 protein once, DNA omitted. The record lists 210,000 or so distinct CDR3 sequences, of which the ten most abundant hold 6% to 9%. The sample was blood. The receptors derive from a human donor with ulcerative colitis or Crohn's disease, or a healthy co-twin of an affected twin (not recorded which).

The CDR3: CASSLLAEDSPLHF. This chain links TRBV27 with TRBJ1-6. This CDR3 has 14 residues. From germline, CDR1 is MNHEY and CDR2 SMNVEV (reference sequence).

The rearrangement links TRBV19 to TRBJ2-1; TCRdb outputs TRBD2, but without DNA this stays unchecked. Germline V gene sequence: CDR1 LNHDA, CDR2 SQIVND (reference sequence). The CDR3 covers 18 residues. CDR3 region: CASSIEVSGTSAYNEQFF.

This rearrangement joins TRBV7-7 to TRBJ2-2; TCRdb lists TRBD2, though no DNA is available to test this call. The V gene's germline CDR1 is SSHAT and CDR2 FNYEAQ (reference sequence). The CDR3 totals 15 residues. The CDR3 sequence: CASSSSEGNTGELFF.

The genes are TRBV7-2 and TRBJ1-3; the TCRdb call, TRBD1, lacks DNA for checking. CDR1 is SGHTA and CDR2 is FQGNSA in the germline V gene. The CDR3 is made up of 17 amino acids. This chain's CDR3 is CASSFGEQGVRGNTIYF. The variable domain in full, with the rest retrieved from reference TRBV7-2 and TRBJ1-3, is GAGVSQSPSNKVTEKGKDVELRCDPISGHTALYWYRQSLGQGLEFLIYFQGNSAPDKSGLPSDRFSAERTGGSVSTLTIQRTQQEDSAVYLCASSFGEQGVRGNTIYFGEGSWLTVV.

The J gene is TRBJ1-1, the V gene TRBV18. There are 13 residues in the CDR3. Germline V gene lookup returns CDR1 KGHSH and CDR2 LQKENI. The CDR3 loop reads CASSPAGNTEAFF.

The V gene is TRBV12-3 or TRBV12-4, the J gene TRBJ1-1. CDR3 size: 14 residues. CDR3 in amino acids: CASRLGPRNTEAFF.

The rearrangement links TRBV6-1 to TRBJ1-5; the TRBD1 assignment by TCRdb is unverifiable without DNA. The germline V gene encodes CDR1 MNHNS and CDR2 SASEGT. This CDR3 spans 15 amino acids. This CDR3 is CASTDRENSNQPQHF.

This chain uses TRBV12-3 or TRBV12-4 with TRBJ1-2; TCRdb picks TRBD1, but there is no DNA to check that call. The CDR3 runs to 16 residues. CDR3 residues: CASTRTPGSPGEGYTF.

CDR3 protein: CSARPYRGPTEAFF. The V and J genes are TRBV20-1 and TRBJ1-1; TCRdb names TRBD1, which stays unverified in the absence of DNA. CDR3 length equals 14 residues. Germline CDR1 is DFQATT and CDR2 is SNEGSKA (reference sequence).

The genes are TRBV5-5 and TRBJ2-7; TCRdb's D call, TRBD1, is unchecked because there is no DNA. Germline V gene data show CDR1 as SGHKS and CDR2 as YYEKEE (reference sequence). The CDR3 consists of 17 residues. CDR3 protein: CASSAPTWTGETYEQYF.

The chain is built from TRBV5-1 and TRBJ1-6. CDR3 length equals 14 residues. Germline V gene lookup returns CDR1 SGHRS and CDR2 YFSETQ. The CDR3 is CASSLVVDNSPLHF.

Here the CDR3 reads CASSYWQGTRASGSSYNEQFF. The rearrangement links TRBV6-2 or TRBV6-3 to TRBJ2-1; TCRdb's assignment of TRBD2 cannot be checked, as there is no DNA. The CDR3 sequence is 21 residues long. Germline CDR1 is MNHEY and CDR2 is SVGEGT.

The V and J genes are TRBV3-1 and TRBJ1-1. Germline lookup yields CDR1 LGHDT and CDR2 YNNKEL (reference sequence). The CDR3 contains 13 residues. The CDR3 reads CASSQARQLEAFF.

J is TRBJ2-1 and V is TRBV27; as DNA is missing, the TRBD1 call by TCRdb cannot be tested. The CDR3 is 15 amino acids. Germline V lookup: CDR1 MNHEY, CDR2 SMNVEV (reference sequence). CDR3 sequence reads: CASSSGGGSYNEQFF.

The chain uses TRBV7-8 and TRBJ1-1. Germline lookup yields CDR1 SGHVS and CDR2 FQNEAQ. There are 12 residues in the CDR3. This chain's CDR3 is CASSLQSTEAFF.

This chain joins TRBV2 and TRBJ1-1. Per germline, CDR1 SNHLY and CDR2 FYNNEI. The CDR3 sequence is 16 residues long. CDR3: CASSGGAFLRDTEAFF.

This chain uses TRBV5-1 with TRBJ1-2. This CDR3 has 13 residues. Germline CDR1 and CDR2: SGHRS and YFSETQ. CDR3 residues: CASSLTQDYGYTF.

The rearrangement links TRBV10-3 to TRBJ2-5; TCRdb outputs TRBD1, but without DNA this stays unchecked. Germline-derived CDR1 and CDR2 are ENHRY and SYGVKD. The CDR3 spans 16 residues. The CDR3 loop is CAISDSQGTKQETQYF.